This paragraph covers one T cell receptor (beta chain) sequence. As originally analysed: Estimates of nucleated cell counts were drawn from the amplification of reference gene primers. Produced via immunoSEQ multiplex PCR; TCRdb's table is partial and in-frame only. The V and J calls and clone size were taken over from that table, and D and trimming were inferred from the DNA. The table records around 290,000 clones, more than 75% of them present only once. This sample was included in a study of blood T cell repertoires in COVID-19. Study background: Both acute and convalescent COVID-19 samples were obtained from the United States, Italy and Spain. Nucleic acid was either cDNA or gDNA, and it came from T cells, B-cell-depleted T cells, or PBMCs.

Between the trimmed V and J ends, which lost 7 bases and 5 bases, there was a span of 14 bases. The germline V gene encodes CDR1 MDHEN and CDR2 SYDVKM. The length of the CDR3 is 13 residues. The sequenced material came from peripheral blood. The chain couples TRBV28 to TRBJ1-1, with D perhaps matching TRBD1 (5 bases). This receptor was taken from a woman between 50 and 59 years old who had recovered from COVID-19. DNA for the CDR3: TGTGCCAGCACCCTAAGGGGTCAGACTGAAGCTTTCTTT. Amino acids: CASTLRGQTEAFF.